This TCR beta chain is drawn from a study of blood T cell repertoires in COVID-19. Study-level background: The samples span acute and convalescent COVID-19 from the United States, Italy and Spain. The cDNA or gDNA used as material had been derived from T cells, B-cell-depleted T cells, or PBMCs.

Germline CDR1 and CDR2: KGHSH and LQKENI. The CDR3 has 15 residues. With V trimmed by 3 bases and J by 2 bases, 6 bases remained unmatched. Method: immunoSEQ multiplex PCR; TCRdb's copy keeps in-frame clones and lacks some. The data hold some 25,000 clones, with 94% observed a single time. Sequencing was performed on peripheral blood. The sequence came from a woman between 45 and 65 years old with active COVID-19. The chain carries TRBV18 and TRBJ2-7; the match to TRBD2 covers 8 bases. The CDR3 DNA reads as TGTGCCAGCTCACCCCCGGGAGGGCCGGCCTACGAGCAGTACTTC. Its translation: CASSPPGGPAYEQYF.